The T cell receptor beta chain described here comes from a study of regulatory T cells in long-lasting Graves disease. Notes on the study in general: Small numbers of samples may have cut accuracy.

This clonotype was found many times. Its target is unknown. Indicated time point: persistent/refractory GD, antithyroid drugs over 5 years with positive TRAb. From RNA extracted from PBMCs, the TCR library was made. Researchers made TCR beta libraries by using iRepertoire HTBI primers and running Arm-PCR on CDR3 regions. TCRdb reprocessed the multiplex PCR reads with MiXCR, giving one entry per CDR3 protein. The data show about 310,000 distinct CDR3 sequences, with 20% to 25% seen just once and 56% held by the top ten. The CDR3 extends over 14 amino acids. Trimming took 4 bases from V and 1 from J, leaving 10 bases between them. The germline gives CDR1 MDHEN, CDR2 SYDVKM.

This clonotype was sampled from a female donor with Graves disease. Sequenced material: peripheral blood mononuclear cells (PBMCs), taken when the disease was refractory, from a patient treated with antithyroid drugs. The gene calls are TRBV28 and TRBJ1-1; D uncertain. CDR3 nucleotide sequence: TGTGCCAGCAGTTCCCCGGCCGAGAACACTGAAGCTTTCTTT. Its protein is CASSSPAENTEAFF.